Listed here are 17 T cell receptor beta chains from one sample, sequenced in a study of T cells in Graves' hyperthyroidism and ophthalmopathy (dated by TCRdb to the late 2010s). Preparation of the library involved multiplex PCR. Instrument used: Illumina HiSeq 2000. The TCR beta CDR3 regions were amplified from the RNA transcripts. A first-round RT-PCR of the TCR CDR3 used the HTBI primer set with the Qiagen OneStep RT-PCR kit. Using fastp at Q25 and MiXCR, TCRdb reprocessed the public reads and kept productive beta chains. Rows are combined by CDR3 protein, so each entry shows the most common genes and DNA. The sample yields approximately 330,000 distinct CDR3 sequences; around 20% were counted once. Of the sample, over 40% falls within the top ten clones. The sequencing sample was made of blood. Receptors were obtained from a woman in her forties or fifties with Graves' hyperthyroidism.

V gene TRBV28 combines with J gene TRBJ1-1, with D perhaps matching TRBD1 (6 bases). The V and J ends lost 1 base and 6 bases respectively, with 9 bases between them. Germline assignment: CDR1 MDHEN and CDR2 SYDVKM. This CDR3 has 13 residues. Here the CDR3 reads CASSLLGAAEAFF. CDR3 coding DNA: TGTGCCAGCAGTTTATTGGGGGCAGCTGAAGCTTTCTTT.

The chain combines TRBV12-3 or TRBV12-4 with TRBJ2-5, with a tentative D call TRBD2 (7 bases). V was clipped by 2 bases and J by 4 bases, with 11 bases between them. This CDR3 region has 14 residues. The CDR3 nucleotides are TGTGCCAGCAGTTTATACAGGGAGGGAGAGACCCAGTACTTC. Translating gives CASSLYREGETQYF.

In its sample, this clonotype was seen many times. The chain joins TRBV30 to TRBJ1-5; possibly TRBD1 for D (5 bases). This CDR3 comprises 15 residues. Trimming pared 2 bases from V and 11 bases from J, leaving 22 bases between. Germline loops: CDR1 GTSNPN, CDR2 SVGIG (reference sequence). DNA of the CDR3: TGTGCCTGGAGTAGCCAGTCTACCTACAGGATGGCCCAGCATTTT. Its protein product is CAWSSQSTYRMAQHF.

This clonotype has a count of ten or more. The gene calls are TRBV30 and TRBJ2-5; TRBD1 is a possible D gene (6 bases). The germline V and J ends were trimmed by 2 bases and 4 bases, with 11 bases remaining between them. The CDR3 is 13 residues long. Per the germline V gene, CDR1 is GTSNPN and CDR2 is SVGIG (reference sequence). The CDR3 DNA is TGTGCCTGGAGTATAGAAGGGGGAGAGACCCAGTACTTC. The encoded protein is CAWSIEGGETQYF.

The J gene is TRBJ2-1, the V gene TRBV18; TRBD1 is a possible D gene (6 bases). Germline assignment: CDR1 KGHSH and CDR2 LQKENI. Trimming removed 2 bases at V and 4 bases at J, with 15 bases between. CDR3 length: 16 residues. In nucleotides, the CDR3 is TGTGCCAGCTCACCATTCGTGGGGGCAGGGTACAATGAGCAGTTCTTC. Translating gives CASSPFVGAGYNEQFF.

At least ten counts were recorded for this clonotype. This chain links TRBV12-3 or TRBV12-4 with TRBJ1-1, with 8 positions matching TRBD1. V was clipped by 5 bases and J by 5 bases; unmatched bases: 4. The CDR3 covers 13 residues. The CDR3 bases are TGTGCCAGCAGTCGGACAGGGCGGACTGAAGCTTTCTTT. This gives the protein CASSRTGRTEAFF.

This clonotype was observed a few times. The V and J genes are TRBV10-3 and TRBJ1-1; maybe TRBD1 (5 bases). The CDR3 runs to 15 residues. V was pared by 9 bases and J by 5 bases, with 22 bases between. The germline CDR1 and CDR2 sequences are ENHRY and SYGVKD. CDR3 in DNA: TGTGCCATTAGTCGAAGGGAGGGGCGGGGAACTGAAGCTTTCTTT. Translating gives CAISRREGRGTEAFF.

V gene TRBV12-3 or TRBV12-4 combines with J gene TRBJ1-2, with TRBD1 matching 7 bases. This CDR3 has 14 residues. The V segment lost 6 bases and the J segment 3 bases; nucleotides outside the gene matches: 7. The CDR3 DNA is TGTGCCAGCAGGCCCAGGGACAGAGACTATGGCTACACCTTC. Translating gives CASRPRDRDYGYTF.

This clonotype was picked up a small number of times. The chain joins TRBV27 to TRBJ2-6, with a possible D match to TRBD1 (5 bases). The germline V gene encodes CDR1 MNHEY and CDR2 SMNVEV (reference sequence). Trimming removed 5 bases at V and 1 base at J, with 15 bases between. This CDR3 contains 17 residues. The chain's CDR3 is CASSRDSPGSGANVLTF. The DNA for the CDR3 is TGTGCCAGCAGTCGCGATTCCCCAGGGTCTGGGGCCAACGTCCTGACTTTC.

The J gene is TRBJ2-1, the V gene TRBV20-1; 10 bases fit TRBD2. The V gene end was trimmed by 3 bases and the J gene end by 5 bases; junction bases not matched to a gene: 7. Germline V gene sequence: CDR1 DFQATT, CDR2 SNEGSKA (reference sequence). The length of the CDR3 is 15 residues. The CDR3 protein is CSARVIAGGHNEQFF. For the CDR3, the DNA is TGCAGTGCTAGGGTGATAGCGGGAGGTCACAATGAGCAGTTCTTC.

This clonotype was picked up a small number of times. The chain recombines TRBV5-5 with TRBJ2-2, with a possible D match to TRBD2 (5 bases). V was shortened by 0 bases and J by 4 bases, with 13 bases between the two germline ends. The CDR3 is made up of 16 amino acids. Germline assignment: CDR1 SGHKS and CDR2 YYEKEE (reference sequence). The CDR3 loop reads CASSLAPRASTGELFF. The CDR3, as DNA: TGTGCCAGCAGCTTGGCTCCGCGGGCTAGCACCGGGGAGCTGTTTTTT.

This clonotype has ten or more counts. The V call is TRBV29-1, the J call TRBJ1-1, with TRBD1 identical over 9 bases. The CDR3 is 11 residues long. With V trimmed by 5 bases and J by 11 bases, 6 bases remained unmatched. Germline loops: CDR1 SQVTM, CDR2 ANQGSEA. Here the CDR3 reads CSVTRDRVAFF. In DNA, the CDR3 is TGCAGCGTTACGAGGGACAGGGTTGCTTTCTTT.

The CDR3 protein is CASRRNTGSNEKLFF. The CDR3, as DNA: TGTGCCAGCAGGCGCAACACAGGGTCGAATGAAAAACTGTTTTTT. This sequence joins TRBV6-1 and TRBJ1-4; the D gene is possibly TRBD1 (6 bases). CDR3 size: 15 residues. Germline CDR1 and CDR2: MNHNS and SASEGT. The V gene lost 6 bases and the J gene lost 5 bases, with 16 bases spanning the gap.

The table lists this clonotype with many counts. The CDR3 DNA sequence: TGTGCCAGCAGCCGCTTCAGGGAAACGAACACTGAAGCTTTCTTT. Amino acid sequence: CASSRFRETNTEAFF. V and J are TRBV3-1 and TRBJ1-1; TRBD1 is a possible D gene (5 bases). CDR1 and CDR2 from the germline V gene are LGHDT and YNNKEL (reference sequence). The CDR3 runs 15 residues. Trimming cost V 4 bases and J 1 base, with 13 bases left between them. The whole variable domain, filled in from reference TRBV3-1 and TRBJ1-1, reads DTAVSQTPKYLVTQMGNDKSIKCEQNLGHDTMYWYKQDSKKFLKIMFSYNNKELIINETVPNRFSPKSPDKAHLNLHINSLELGDSAVYFCASSRFRETNTEAFFGQGTRLTVV.

This clonotype was counted at least ten times. This chain links TRBV20-1 with TRBJ1-2; D possibly corresponds to TRBD1 (5 bases). Germline V gene sequence: CDR1 DFQATT, CDR2 SNEGSKA (reference sequence). This CDR3 region has 15 residues. V was pared by 2 bases and J by 2 bases, with 15 bases between. CDR3 amino acids: CSARPGGRSNYGYTF. The CDR3 nucleotides are TGCAGTGCTAGACCTGGGGGACGGTCCAACTATGGCTACACCTTC.

This clonotype was counted a few times. The V gene is TRBV6-1, the J gene TRBJ1-2, with D hard to call. Germline-derived CDR1 and CDR2 are MNHNS and SASEGT. This CDR3 region has 13 residues. The V and J ends lost 7 bases and 3 bases respectively, with 12 bases between them. The DNA of the CDR3 is TGTGCCAGCACAGAGGCATGGGACTATGGCTACACCTTC. It yields the protein CASTEAWDYGYTF.

There are many counts of this clonotype. The genes are TRBV3-1 and TRBJ1-5; tentative D call: TRBD1 (6 bases). The CDR3 totals 14 residues. Trimming removed 4 bases from V and 6 bases from J, with 13 bases in between. Germline V gives CDR1 LGHDT, CDR2 YNNKEL (reference sequence). The CDR3 nucleotides are TGTGCCAGCAGCCCTCAGCAGGGGAGTCAGCCCCAGCATTTT. This translates into CASSPQQGSQPQHF.